One and the same sample provided the 6 T cell receptor beta chains below, sequenced in a study of cytomegalovirus exposure and HLA in healthy donors. 13 Jbeta primers and 60 Vbeta primers were used for the PCR. TCRdb's copy holds only in-frame clones and misses some; the assay was immunoSEQ multiplex PCR. The sample has under 170,000 clones, 55% to 80% seen once. The specimen was PBMCs. These receptors came from a woman aged 60-75 years in good health and CMV-seropositive.

This clone came up a few times. This sequence joins TRBV11-3 and TRBJ1-1, with 8 bases lining up with TRBD1. The CDR3 totals 13 residues. CDR1 SGHNT and CDR2 YENEEA come from the germline V gene. The V gene end was trimmed by 3 bases and the J gene end by 11 bases; junction bases not matched to a gene: 8. This CDR3 reads CASSFRQGLEAFF. CDR3 nucleotides: TGTGCCAGCAGCTTCAGACAGGGGCTGGAGGCTTTCTTT.

The chain employs TRBV11-3 and TRBJ2-1; D is ambiguous. The germline V gene has CDR1 SGHNT and CDR2 YENEEA. The V end lost 1 base, the J end lost 7 bases, and 5 bases lay between the germline ends. The CDR3 is 12 residues long. The CDR3 DNA is TGTGCCAGCAGCTTAGGGCTGAATGAGCAGTTCTTC. Translated: CASSLGLNEQFF.

This clone appeared once. J is TRBJ1-4 and V is TRBV5-6, with 9 bases identical to TRBD1. Germline lookup yields CDR1 SGHDT and CDR2 YYEEEE. V gave up 2 bases and J gave up 5 bases; unmatched junction bases: 7. The CDR3 has 16 residues. Written as DNA, the CDR3 is TGTGCCAGCAGCTTTGGGGGACAGGGTGTCAATGAAAAACTGTTTTTT. Protein product: CASSFGGQGVNEKLFF.

This clone was found a few times. The CDR3 DNA is TGTGCCAGCAGCCCGGGGGGGCCCATCAACACTGAAGCTTTCTTT. Amino acid sequence: CASSPGGPINTEAFF. The chain uses TRBV5-4 and TRBJ1-1, with TRBD1 as a possible D gene (6 bases). Germline V gene lookup returns CDR1 SGHNT and CDR2 YYREEE (reference sequence). This CDR3 spans 15 amino acids. Trimming left V 4 bases short and J 2 bases short, with 15 bases between.

V gene TRBV4-1 combines with J gene TRBJ2-3; TRBD2 aligns across 8 bases. V shed 4 bases, J shed 2 bases, and the junction held 5 bases outside the gene matches. The length of the CDR3 is 15 residues. CDR1 MGHRA and CDR2 YSYEKL come from the germline V gene. This CDR3 is CASSPIAGLTDTQYF. The CDR3 DNA sequence: TGCGCCAGCAGCCCCATAGCGGGACTCACAGATACGCAGTATTTT.

In its sample, this clone was seen once. The chain is built from TRBV19 and TRBJ1-4; D ambiguous. The CDR3 covers 12 residues. V lost 7 bases to trimming and J lost 7 bases, with 10 bases between them. Germline CDR1 reads LNHDA; CDR2 reads SQIVND (reference sequence). Here the CDR3 DNA reads TGTGCCAGTAATCGAGTCCGTGAAAAACTGTTTTTT. It translates to CASNRVREKLFF.